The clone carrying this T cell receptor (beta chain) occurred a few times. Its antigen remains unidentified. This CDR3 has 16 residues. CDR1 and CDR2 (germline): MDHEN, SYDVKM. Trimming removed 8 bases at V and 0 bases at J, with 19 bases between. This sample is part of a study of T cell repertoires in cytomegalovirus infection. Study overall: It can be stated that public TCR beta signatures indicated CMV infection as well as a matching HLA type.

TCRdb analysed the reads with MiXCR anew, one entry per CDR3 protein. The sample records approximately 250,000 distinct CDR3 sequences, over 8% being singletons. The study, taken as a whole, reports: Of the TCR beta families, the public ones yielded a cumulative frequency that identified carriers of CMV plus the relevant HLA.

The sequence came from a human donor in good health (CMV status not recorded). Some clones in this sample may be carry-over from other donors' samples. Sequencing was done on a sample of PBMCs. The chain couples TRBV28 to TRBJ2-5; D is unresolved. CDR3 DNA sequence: TGTGCCAGCGCCTCCTGGTTGGTCGGAAACCAAGAGACCCAGTACTTC. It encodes CASASWLVGNQETQYF.